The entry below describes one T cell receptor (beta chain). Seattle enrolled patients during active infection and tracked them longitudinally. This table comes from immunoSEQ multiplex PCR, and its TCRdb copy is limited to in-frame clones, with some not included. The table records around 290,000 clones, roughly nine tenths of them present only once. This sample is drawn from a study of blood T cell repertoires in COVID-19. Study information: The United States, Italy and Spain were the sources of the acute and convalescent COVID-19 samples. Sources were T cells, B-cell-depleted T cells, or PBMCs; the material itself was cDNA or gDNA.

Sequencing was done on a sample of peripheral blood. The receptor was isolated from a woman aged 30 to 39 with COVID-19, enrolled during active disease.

Here the CDR3 DNA reads TGTGCCAGCAGCCAAGCGACGAGAGGAGGGGAGACCCAGTACTTC. Protein: CASSQATRGGETQYF. This rearrangement joins TRBV14 to TRBJ2-5; tentative D call: TRBD2 (6 bases). The V gene lost 1 base and the J gene lost 5 bases, with 14 bases spanning the gap. Germline V gene sequence: CDR1 SGHDN, CDR2 FVKESK. The CDR3 totals 15 residues.